This TCR beta chain stems from a study of control samples from healthy donors and cancer patients. Method: immunoSEQ multiplex PCR; TCRdb's copy keeps in-frame clones and lacks some. The sample carries about 180,000 clones, about 92% recorded once. V was shortened by 2 bases and J by 0 bases, with 2 bases between the two germline ends. Germline lookup yields CDR1 MRHNA and CDR2 SNTAGT. The CDR3 contains 14 residues. This clone was observed a handful of times. Sequencing was done on a sample of blood. The sequence was collected from a man aged 25-40 years in good health. The chain recombines TRBV6-4 with TRBJ2-6; D is uncertain. CDR3 in amino acids: CASSDNSGANVLTF. DNA of the CDR3: TGTGCCAGCAGTGACAACTCTGGGGCCAACGTCCTGACTTTC.